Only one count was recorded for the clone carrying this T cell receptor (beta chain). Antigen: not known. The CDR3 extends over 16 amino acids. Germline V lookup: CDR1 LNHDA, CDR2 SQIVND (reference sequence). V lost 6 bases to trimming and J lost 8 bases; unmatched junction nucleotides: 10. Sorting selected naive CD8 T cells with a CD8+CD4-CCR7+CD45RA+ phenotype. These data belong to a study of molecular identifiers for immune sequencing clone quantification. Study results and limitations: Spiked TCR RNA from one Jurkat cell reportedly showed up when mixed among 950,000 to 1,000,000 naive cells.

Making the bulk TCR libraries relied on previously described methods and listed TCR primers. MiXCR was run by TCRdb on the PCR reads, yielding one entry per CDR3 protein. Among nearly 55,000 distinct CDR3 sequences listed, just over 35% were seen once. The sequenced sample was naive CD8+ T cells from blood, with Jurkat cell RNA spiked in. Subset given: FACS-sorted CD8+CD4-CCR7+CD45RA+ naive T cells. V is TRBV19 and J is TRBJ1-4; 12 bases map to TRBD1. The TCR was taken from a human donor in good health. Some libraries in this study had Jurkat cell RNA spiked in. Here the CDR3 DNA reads TGTGCCAGTAGCCCCGGGACAGGGGGCCTGGAGGAAAAACTGTTTTTT. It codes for CASSPGTGGLEEKLFF.